The clone carrying this T cell receptor (beta chain) was picked up many times. Its specificity is not known. From the 5' RACE reads, TCRdb called clonotypes with MiXCR, one entry per CDR3 protein. The sample records 50,000 or so distinct CDR3 sequences, around 3.3% being singletons. This sample is part of a study of neurological immune-mediated disorders. Regarding the study as a whole: Phylogenetic grouping assigned the repertoires of 18 of 34 multiple sclerosis patients to a single related-CDR3 cluster, which may represent a signature.

The sample taken for sequencing was PBMCs. The source is a middle-aged man with multiple sclerosis.

The chain's CDR3 is CAISEAGSQETQYF. The CDR3 DNA reads as TGTGCCATCAGTGAGGCCGGGTCCCAAGAGACCCAGTACTTC. This sequence joins TRBV10-3 and TRBJ2-5; D gene unclear. Germline V gene sequence: CDR1 ENHRY, CDR2 SYGVKD. There are 14 residues in the CDR3. V dropped 2 bases and J dropped 1 base, with 8 bases sitting between them.